This entry lists 8 T cell receptor beta chains sequenced from one sample in a study of T cells in Graves' hyperthyroidism and ophthalmopathy. RNA transcripts provided the source from which TCR beta CDR3 regions were amplified. RT-PCR in the first round (using the HTBI primer set) targeted the TCR CDR3. In TCRdb, the multiplex PCR reads were re-called with MiXCR into one record per CDR3 protein. Here the sample spans around 580,000 distinct CDR3 sequences, roughly 17% being singletons. The sample consisted of blood. These receptors were collected from a woman aged 18-29 years with Graves' hyperthyroidism.

This clonotype was counted many times. The genes are TRBV4-2 and TRBJ1-1; 9 nucleotides agree with TRBD1. The trim removed 4 bases at V and 4 bases at J, leaving 10 bases unmatched. Germline CDR1 LGHNA, CDR2 YNFKEQ. CDR3 length: 16 amino acids. CDR3 protein: CASSPDPGQGFTEAFF. The CDR3 DNA reads TGTGCCAGCAGCCCAGACCCGGGACAGGGATTCACTGAAGCTTTCTTT.

This clonotype was counted between two and nine times. This chain connects TRBV10-1 to TRBJ1-1; unclear D gene. The CDR3 length is 12 residues. CDR1 WNHNN and CDR2 SYGVQD come from the germline V gene (reference sequence). Trimming stripped 0 bases from V and 7 bases from J, with 6 bases between. This CDR3 reads CASSESYREAFF. The CDR3, as DNA: TGCGCCAGCAGTGAGTCGTACCGTGAAGCTTTCTTT.

This clonotype was picked up many times. V usage is TRBV7-2 and J usage is TRBJ2-1; 13 bases are shared with TRBD2. The germline gives CDR1 SGHTA, CDR2 FQGNSA. The CDR3 is 16 amino acids. J gave up 6 bases and V 5 bases, and 7 bases lay outside the gene matches. The CDR3 DNA follows: TGTGCCAGCAGCCAACTAACTAGCGGGGGGGCCAATGAGCAGTTCTTC. Encoded protein: CASSQLTSGGANEQFF. The full variable domain, rest sourced from reference TRBV7-2 and TRBJ2-1, is GAGVSQSPSNKVTEKGKDVELRCDPISGHTALYWYRQSLGQGLEFLIYFQGNSAPDKSGLPSDRFSAERTGGSVSTLTIQRTQQEDSAVYLCASSQLTSGGANEQFFGPGTRLTVL.

The genes are TRBV24-1 and TRBJ2-1; 8 nucleotides align to TRBD2. The V and J ends lost 3 bases and 7 bases, in that order; junction bases with no gene match: 13. Germline V gene lookup returns CDR1 KGHDR and CDR2 SFDVKD. The CDR3 sequence is 17 residues long. The DNA for the CDR3 is TGTGCCACCAGTGATGCCCCCCCAGCGGGGGTTGGGAATGAGCAGTTCTTC. Its translation is CATSDAPPAGVGNEQFF.

This clonotype was seen repeatedly, ten times or more. This chain links TRBV28 with TRBJ2-1; D assignment may be TRBD1 or TRBD2 (5 bases each). The CDR3 contains 14 residues. In germline, CDR1 is MDHEN, CDR2 SYDVKM. Between the trimmed V and J ends, which lost 5 bases and 8 bases, there was a span of 16 bases. CDR3 in DNA: TGTGCCAGCAGTCCCCCCGGGACCCCCGATGAGCAGTTCTTC. It is translated as CASSPPGTPDEQFF.

This clonotype was detected only a few times. J is TRBJ2-1 and V is TRBV5-1, with a tentative D call TRBD1 (5 bases). The V end lost 0 bases, the J end lost 12 bases, and 16 bases lay between the germline ends. This CDR3 is built from 14 residues. Germline lookup yields CDR1 SGHRS and CDR2 YFSETQ. Written as DNA, the CDR3 is TGCGCCAGCAGCTTGGAGGGGCAGTCAAAGGTGCAGTTCTTC. Protein sequence: CASSLEGQSKVQFF.

This clonotype has a count of ten or more. The J gene is TRBJ2-7, the V gene TRBV20-1; D is undetermined. Germline V gene lookup returns CDR1 DFQATT and CDR2 SNEGSKA (reference sequence). CDR3 length equals 12 residues. The V end was cut by 3 bases, the J end by 1 base, with 7 bases between. CDR3 bases: TGCAGTGCTAGCGGGCGTTCCTACGAGCAGTACTTC. This encodes CSASGRSYEQYF.

The genes are TRBV5-1 and TRBJ1-5; weak D call: TRBD1 (5 bases). V was shortened by 5 bases and J by 9 bases, with 15 bases between the two germline ends. In germline, CDR1 is SGHRS, CDR2 YFSETQ. The CDR3 loop spans 13 amino acids. The CDR3 nucleotides are TGCGCCAGCAGTAGGGACCCATTAGGGCCCCAGCATTTT. Encoded protein: CASSRDPLGPQHF. The full variable domain, completed using reference TRBV5-1 and TRBJ1-5, is KAGVTQTPRYLIKTRGQQVTLSCSPISGHRSVSWYQQTPGQGLQFLFEYFSETQRNKGNFPGRFSGRQFSNSRSEMNVSTLELGDSALYLCASSRDPLGPQHFGDGTRLSIL.